The present entry profiles one TCR beta chain with its context. Its specificity is not known. These data originate in a study of cytomegalovirus exposure and HLA in healthy donors. Study results and caveats: Researchers reported that three CMV-associated chains were confirmed in vitro as CMV antigen-specific.

V gave up 6 bases and J gave up 1 base, with 15 bases separating them. The CDR3 sequence is 15 residues long. Germline CDR1 reads SNHLY; CDR2 reads FYNNEI. The PCR made use of 60 Vbeta and 13 Jbeta primers. TCRdb keeps only in-frame clones here, not all; method: immunoSEQ multiplex PCR. The sample includes about 180,000 clones, about 79% of them seen just once. The chain couples TRBV2 to TRBJ1-1; D is unclear. Specimen: PBMCs. The receptor's source is a man aged 35 to 55 in good health and CMV-seropositive. CDR3 DNA: TGTGCCAGCAGCCTTATTTTCGGTGAGAACACTGAAGCTTTCTTT. Its protein product is CASSLIFGENTEAFF.